The 9 T cell receptor beta chains reported below all come from one sample, sequenced in a study of T-cell memory formation after mild COVID-19 (dated by TCRdb to the early 2020s). Library preparation was by 5' RACE. Sequenced using an Illumina NovaSeq 6000. In-frame beta chains were kept once TCRdb had trimmed the public reads at Q25 with fastp and called clones with MiXCR. Each entry merges the rows of one CDR3 protein and shows their most common DNA and genes. This sample lists about 200,000 distinct CDR3 sequences; around 16% were detected once. The ten top clones hold roughly 2.4% of the sample. Sequencing used PBMCs or a T cell subset sorted from them (not recorded which). These receptors were obtained from an adult woman who had mild COVID-19 (a few samples of this study predate the infection). The sample titles of this study are shuffled in the database, so cell type and time point are left out; the donor was told from shared clones.

The chain uses TRBV7-9 and TRBJ1-2; 7 positions match TRBD1. Looked up from germline, CDR1 is SEHNR and CDR2 is FQNEAQ (reference sequence). The V gene end was trimmed by 8 bases and the J gene end by 0 bases; junction bases not matched to a gene: 3. The CDR3 has 13 amino acids. CDR3 bases: TGTGCCAGCCGGGGACAGACTAACTATGGCTACACCTTC. It specifies CASRGQTNYGYTF.

The genes are TRBV2 and TRBJ1-5; D call uncertain. V was cut by 3 bases and J by 0 bases, with 3 bases left in between. The CDR3 has 13 amino acids. Per the germline V gene, CDR1 is SNHLY and CDR2 is FYNNEI. The DNA for the CDR3 is TGTGCCAGCAGTGACGATAGCAATCAGCCCCAGCATTTT. Protein product: CASSDDSNQPQHF.

The chain links TRBV5-6 to TRBJ2-3; 10 nucleotides agree with TRBD2. Germline values: CDR1 SGHDT, CDR2 YYEEEE. The CDR3 contains 18 residues. V shed 4 bases and J 0 bases; nucleotides not matched to a gene: 11. Written as DNA, the CDR3 is TGTGCCAGCAGCCTTCGTGGTAGCGGGGGGCCAAGCACAGATACGCAGTATTTT. This gives the protein CASSLRGSGGPSTDTQYF.

There are a few counts of this clonotype. V and J are TRBV5-1 and TRBJ1-2; TRBD1 might be the D (6 bases). Germline lookup yields CDR1 SGHRS and CDR2 YFSETQ. Trimming removed 1 base at V and 3 bases at J, with 19 bases between. CDR3 length: 17 residues. The CDR3 reads CASSLRPAAGDYYGYTF. The CDR3 DNA follows: TGCGCCAGCAGCTTGAGACCTGCCGCAGGGGATTACTATGGCTACACCTTC.

V gene TRBV19 combines with J gene TRBJ1-1, with a tentative D call TRBD1 (5 bases). Germline CDR1 reads LNHDA; CDR2 reads SQIVND (reference sequence). V was clipped by 1 base and J by 0 bases, with 9 bases between them. This CDR3 has 15 amino acids. CDR3 residues: CASSIAGRLNTEAFF. The DNA of the CDR3 is TGTGCCAGTAGTATAGCAGGGAGGTTGAACACTGAAGCTTTCTTT.

The chain carries TRBV2 and TRBJ2-5; 9 nucleotides line up with TRBD2. CDR1 and CDR2 (germline): SNHLY, FYNNEI. The CDR3 runs 13 residues. Losses at the gene ends were 6 bases for V and 4 bases for J; bases not matched to a gene: 3. CDR3 sequence reads: CASRASGVETQYF. In DNA, the CDR3 is TGTGCCAGCAGGGCTAGCGGGGTAGAGACCCAGTACTTC. The whole variable domain, filled in from reference TRBV2 and TRBJ2-5, reads EPEVTQTPSHQVTQMGQEVILRCVPISNHLYFYWYRQILGQKVEFLVSFYNNEISEKSEIFDDQFSVERPDGSNFTLKIRSTKLEDSAMYFCASRASGVETQYFGPGTRLLVL.

The chain combines TRBV7-2 with TRBJ2-3; 10 bases align to TRBD2. The CDR3 contains 20 residues. Germline lookup yields CDR1 SGHTA and CDR2 FQGNSA. V lost 2 bases, J lost 2 bases, and 16 bases stayed unmatched. The CDR3 DNA is TGTGCCAGCAGCTTAAGGTTTAGTCGGGCTAGCGGGGGTAACACAGATACGCAGTATTTT. Translated: CASSLRFSRASGGNTDTQYF.

This clonotype was counted between two and nine times. The chain recombines TRBV15 with TRBJ1-5; D is undetermined. This CDR3 comprises 14 residues. The V and J ends lost 0 bases and 6 bases respectively, with 9 bases between them. The germline V gene encodes CDR1 LNHNV and CDR2 YYDKDF (reference sequence). CDR3 nucleotides: TGTGCCACCAGCAGAGATCCGGCGGGTCAGCCCCAGCATTTT. Amino acid sequence: CATSRDPAGQPQHF.

This clonotype has more than one count but fewer than ten. CDR3 DNA sequence: TGCGCCAGCAGCGCTCGGACTAGCCTCTCCTACAATGAGCAGTTCTTC. As protein: CASSARTSLSYNEQFF. The chain combines TRBV4-1 with TRBJ2-1; TRBD2 aligns across 8 bases. V shed 5 bases and J 0 bases; nucleotides not matched to a gene: 6. CDR1 is MGHRA and CDR2 is YSYEKL in the germline V gene. The CDR3 extends over 16 amino acids.